These T cell receptor beta chains were read from a single sample in a study of cytomegalovirus exposure and HLA in healthy donors. Method: immunoSEQ multiplex PCR; TCRdb's copy keeps in-frame clones and lacks some. Counted here are 150,000 to 200,000 clones, roughly 13% occurring once; the ten biggest clones make up 7.8%. What was sequenced was PBMCs. These TCRs come from a man aged 50 or older in good health and CMV-seropositive. The CDR3 runs from the conserved cysteine through the conserved F or W. Each record gives: D gene, clone size, V gene, J gene, CDR3 protein, CDR3 DNA. D genes are given only for firm matches. Clone sizes are given selectively: once, few, many, or a class where the clone is expanded.

d_gene: NA; abundance: NA; v_gene: TRBV13; j_gene: TRBJ1-2; CDR3aa: CASSLRGAHPYGYTF; CDR3nt: TGTGCCAGCAGCTTACGGGGGGCGCATCCCTATGGCTACACCTTC
d_gene: TRBD1; abundance: NA; v_gene: TRBV14; j_gene: TRBJ1-1; CDR3aa: CASSLRTGRYTEAFF; CDR3nt: TGTGCCAGCAGCCTAAGGACAGGGCGCTATACTGAAGCTTTCTTT
d_gene: TRBD1; abundance: NA; v_gene: TRBV7-2; j_gene: TRBJ1-1; CDR3aa: CASSPRQGNTEAFF; CDR3nt: TGTGCCAGCAGCCCACGACAGGGGAACACTGAAGCTTTCTTT
d_gene: NA; abundance: few; v_gene: TRBV9; j_gene: TRBJ1-1; CDR3aa: CASSVEGHWNTEAFF; CDR3nt: TGTGCCAGCAGCGTAGAGGGACACTGGAACACTGAAGCTTTCTTT
d_gene: NA; abundance: NA; v_gene: TRBV6-5; j_gene: TRBJ2-3; CDR3aa: CASSKQGTDTQYF; CDR3nt: TGTGCCAGCAGTAAGCAGGGCACAGATACGCAGTATTTT
d_gene: NA; abundance: few; v_gene: TRBV19; j_gene: TRBJ1-2; CDR3aa: CASSIGQGNYGYTF; CDR3nt: TGTGCCAGTAGTATCGGGCAGGGAAATTATGGCTACACCTTC
d_gene: TRBD1; abundance: few; v_gene: TRBV6-5; j_gene: TRBJ1-3; CDR3aa: CASRRQGANGNTIYF; CDR3nt: TGTGCCAGCCGTAGACAGGGGGCGAATGGAAACACCATATATTTT
d_gene: NA; abundance: NA; v_gene: TRBV11-1; j_gene: TRBJ1-6; CDR3aa: CASSLESGGGLSPLHF; CDR3nt: TGTGCCAGCAGCTTAGAATCTGGGGGCGGACTTTCACCCCTCCACTTT
d_gene: TRBD1; abundance: few; v_gene: TRBV6-5; j_gene: TRBJ1-5; CDR3aa: CASSSGTGATMPQHF; CDR3nt: TGTGCCAGCAGTTCCGGGACAGGCGCAACTATGCCCCAGCATTTT
d_gene: TRBD1; abundance: few; v_gene: TRBV27; j_gene: TRBJ2-3; CDR3aa: CASSLKYRDSSDTQYF; CDR3nt: TGTGCCAGCAGTTTAAAGTATCGGGACAGCTCAGATACGCAGTATTTT
d_gene: TRBD1; abundance: NA; v_gene: TRBV6-4; j_gene: TRBJ1-1; CDR3aa: CASSVTGGAGSAFF; CDR3nt: TGTGCCAGCAGCGTCACAGGGGGCGCCGGGTCAGCTTTCTTT
d_gene: NA; abundance: NA; v_gene: TRBV9; j_gene: TRBJ2-1; CDR3aa: CASSVAKTRSYNEQFF; CDR3nt: TGTGCCAGCAGCGTAGCTAAAACCCGCTCCTACAATGAGCAGTTCTTC
d_gene: TRBD1; abundance: few; v_gene: TRBV12-5; j_gene: TRBJ2-2; CDR3aa: CASGLGTGSNTGELFF; CDR3nt: TGTGCTAGTGGTTTGGGGACAGGATCGAACACCGGGGAGCTGTTTTTT
d_gene: NA; abundance: NA; v_gene: TRBV19; j_gene: TRBJ1-4; CDR3aa: CASTEGLRNEKLFF; CDR3nt: TGTGCCAGTACCGAGGGCCTACGAAATGAAAAACTGTTTTTT
d_gene: NA; abundance: few; v_gene: TRBV6-6; j_gene: TRBJ2-7; CDR3aa: CASSYSSQTYEQYF; CDR3nt: TGTGCCAGCAGTTACTCGAGTCAAACCTACGAGCAGTACTTC
d_gene: NA; abundance: NA; v_gene: TRBV9; j_gene: TRBJ2-3; CDR3aa: CASSVEPGGTDTQYF; CDR3nt: TGTGCCAGCAGCGTAGAGCCAGGGGGCACAGATACGCAGTATTTT
d_gene: TRBD1; abundance: NA; v_gene: TRBV18; j_gene: TRBJ2-5; CDR3aa: CASSPRQGEETQYF; CDR3nt: TGTGCCAGCTCACCTAGACAGGGAGAAGAGACCCAGTACTTC
d_gene: NA; abundance: few; v_gene: TRBV11-3; j_gene: TRBJ1-2; CDR3aa: CASSLFGGNYGYTF; CDR3nt: TGTGCCAGCAGCCTGTTCGGGGGAAACTATGGCTACACCTTC
d_gene: TRBD1; abundance: NA; v_gene: TRBV2; j_gene: TRBJ2-6; CDR3aa: CASCRDRTSGANVLTF; CDR3nt: TGTGCCAGCTGCCGGGACAGGACTTCTGGGGCCAACGTCCTGACTTTC
d_gene: TRBD2; abundance: few; v_gene: TRBV9; j_gene: TRBJ2-3; CDR3aa: CASSVAPTLAGGTDTQYF; CDR3nt: TGTGCCAGCAGCGTAGCCCCTACCTTGGCGGGGGGAACAGATACGCAGTATTTT
d_gene: NA; abundance: few; v_gene: TRBV2; j_gene: TRBJ2-5; CDR3aa: CASSARRSIYVETQYF; CDR3nt: TGTGCCAGCAGTGCTAGGAGATCCATATATGTCGAGACCCAGTACTTC
d_gene: NA; abundance: NA; v_gene: TRBV6-1; j_gene: TRBJ2-7; CDR3aa: CASSDLDRYEQYF; CDR3nt: TGTGCCAGCAGTGACCTCGACAGGTACGAGCAGTACTTC
d_gene: TRBD1; abundance: NA; v_gene: TRBV18; j_gene: TRBJ2-6; CDR3aa: CASSPGQGELSGANVLTF; CDR3nt: TGTGCCAGCTCACCGGGCCAGGGGGAACTTTCTGGGGCCAACGTCCTGACTTTC
d_gene: NA; abundance: few; v_gene: TRBV6-5; j_gene: TRBJ1-1; CDR3aa: CASRIKRNTEAFF; CDR3nt: TGTGCCAGCAGAATCAAGCGGAACACTGAAGCTTTCTTT
d_gene: TRBD2; abundance: NA; v_gene: TRBV7-6; j_gene: TRBJ2-2; CDR3aa: CASSLGAGTSGGIVTGELFF; CDR3nt: TGTGCCAGCAGCTTAGGGGCCGGGACTAGCGGGGGAATAGTGACCGGGGAGCTGTTTTTT
d_gene: TRBD1; abundance: NA; v_gene: TRBV6-5; j_gene: TRBJ1-3; CDR3aa: CASSRDRVHGNTIYF; CDR3nt: TGTGCCAGCAGTCGTGACAGGGTACATGGAAACACCATATATTTT
d_gene: TRBD2; abundance: NA; v_gene: TRBV28; j_gene: TRBJ2-3; CDR3aa: CASSSPGERGGTDTQYF; CDR3nt: TGTGCCAGCAGCTCCCCGGGGGAGCGGGGGGGCACAGATACGCAGTATTTT
d_gene: NA; abundance: few; v_gene: TRBV11-3; j_gene: TRBJ1-2; CDR3aa: CASSLGFSVNGYTF; CDR3nt: TGTGCCAGCAGCTTAGGCTTTTCGGTGAATGGCTACACCTTC
d_gene: NA; abundance: NA; v_gene: TRBV7-2; j_gene: TRBJ1-1; CDR3aa: CASSLAGPGVNTEAFF; CDR3nt: TGTGCCAGCAGCTTAGCCGGGCCAGGGGTGAACACTGAAGCTTTCTTT
d_gene: NA; abundance: NA; v_gene: TRBV2; j_gene: TRBJ2-2; CDR3aa: CASSDWGSITGELFF; CDR3nt: TGTGCCAGCAGTGACTGGGGCAGCATCACCGGGGAGCTGTTTTTT
d_gene: TRBD1; abundance: few; v_gene: TRBV2; j_gene: TRBJ2-5; CDR3aa: CASSLPGQGLFQETQYF; CDR3nt: TGTGCCAGCAGTCTACCGGGACAGGGCCTATTCCAAGAGACCCAGTACTTC
d_gene: NA; abundance: few; v_gene: TRBV29-1; j_gene: TRBJ2-5; CDR3aa: CSVEGGGALGRETQYF; CDR3nt: TGCAGCGTTGAAGGTGGGGGGGCCTTGGGTAGAGAGACCCAGTACTTC
d_gene: NA; abundance: few; v_gene: TRBV6-5; j_gene: TRBJ1-6; CDR3aa: CASSYSWQGNSPLHF; CDR3nt: TGTGCCAGCAGTTACTCGTGGCAGGGAAATTCACCCCTCCACTTT
d_gene: NA; abundance: few; v_gene: TRBV2; j_gene: TRBJ1-6; CDR3aa: CASRAWGALHF; CDR3nt: TGTGCCAGCAGAGCATGGGGGGCCCTCCACTTT
d_gene: NA; abundance: few; v_gene: TRBV11-3; j_gene: TRBJ2-3; CDR3aa: CASSLLQAPSTDTQYF; CDR3nt: TGTGCCAGCAGCTTATTACAGGCTCCGTCCACAGATACGCAGTATTTT
d_gene: NA; abundance: NA; v_gene: TRBV11-2; j_gene: TRBJ1-6; CDR3aa: CASSFPGKGSPLHF; CDR3nt: TGTGCCAGCAGCTTCCCCGGAAAGGGGTCACCCCTCCACTTT
d_gene: NA; abundance: few; v_gene: TRBV30; j_gene: TRBJ1-6; CDR3aa: CAWSATTGMGYYNSPLHF; CDR3nt: TGTGCCTGGAGTGCGACCACAGGGATGGGCTACTATAATTCACCCCTCCACTTT
d_gene: NA; abundance: few; v_gene: TRBV4-1; j_gene: TRBJ2-1; CDR3aa: CASRSTASSYNEQFF; CDR3nt: TGCGCCAGCAGGTCGACGGCTAGCTCCTACAATGAGCAGTTCTTC
d_gene: TRBD2; abundance: few; v_gene: TRBV7-2; j_gene: TRBJ2-5; CDR3aa: CASSRRTAREGTQYF; CDR3nt: TGTGCCAGCAGCCGAAGAACGGCCAGGGAGGGGACCCAGTACTTC
d_gene: TRBD1; abundance: few; v_gene: TRBV5-1; j_gene: TRBJ1-1; CDR3aa: CASSLGTVPEACF; CDR3nt: TGCGCCAGCAGCCTAGGGACAGTACCTGAAGCTTGCTTT
d_gene: NA; abundance: NA; v_gene: TRBV11-3; j_gene: TRBJ2-5; CDR3aa: CASSLGGRGQETQYF; CDR3nt: TGTGCCAGCAGCTTAGGGGGTAGGGGGCAAGAGACCCAGTACTTC
d_gene: NA; abundance: few; v_gene: TRBV5-5; j_gene: TRBJ2-3; CDR3aa: CASSLAGLSTDTQYF; CDR3nt: TGTGCCAGCAGCTTGGCAGGGCTAAGCACAGATACGCAGTATTTT
d_gene: TRBD1; abundance: few; v_gene: TRBV30; j_gene: TRBJ2-7; CDR3aa: CAWSPRRGQGQYF; CDR3nt: TGTGCCTGGAGTCCCCGTAGGGGGCAAGGGCAGTACTTC